Sequencing of this T cell receptor beta chain was carried out in a study of molecular identifiers for immune sequencing clone quantification. The CDR3 totals 16 residues. CDR1 is LGHNA and CDR2 is YNFKEQ in the germline V gene. TCRdb processed the PCR reads anew with MiXCR; each CDR3 protein has one entry. The table shows about 640,000 distinct CDR3 sequences, with around 20% occurring only once. With regard to this clonotype: A much larger clonotype is one base distant, so this may be a read error.

This sequence joins TRBV4-2 and TRBJ1-1; a weak D match, TRBD1 (6 bases). This receptor was taken from a human donor in good health. Some libraries in this study had Jurkat cell RNA spiked in. What was sequenced was naive CD8+ T cells from blood, with Jurkat cell RNA spiked in. Sample subset: FACS-sorted CD8+CD4-CCR7+CD45RA+ naive T cells. The CDR3 region is CASSQEIVGGGTKAFF. CDR3 bases: TGTGCCAGCAGCCAAGAGATTGTAGGGGGTGGCACTAAAGCTTTCTTT.